The clone carrying this TCR beta chain appeared many times. These data come from a study of T cells in Graves' hyperthyroidism and ophthalmopathy. Between the trimmed V and J ends, which lost 8 bases and 3 bases, there was a span of 19 bases. The CDR3 is made up of 15 amino acids. CDR1 and CDR2 (germline): MNHNS, SASEGT. It was around 11 ml of fresh peripheral blood that supplied the PBMCs. RNA transcripts were the template for amplifying TCR beta CDR3 regions. Using the HTBI primer set, a first-round RT-PCR was run on the TCR CDR3. A single record per CDR3 protein comes from TCRdb applying MiXCR to the multiplex PCR reads. This sample yields hundreds of thousands of distinct CDR3 sequences, of which around 13% are seen a single time; around a tenth belongs to the top ten.

This chain links TRBV6-1 with TRBJ2-5; D gene unclear. This receptor was identified in a woman younger than 30 with Graves' hyperthyroidism. Sequencing used blood. Here the CDR3 DNA reads TGTGCCAGCTGTATCTCAACGCCTGGGGAAGAGACCCAGTACTTC. Amino acid sequence: CASCISTPGEETQYF.